This TCR beta chain was sequenced for a study of OX40 agonist ivuxolimab in advanced cancers. Autoimmune disease history or systemic immunosuppression disqualified patients. The CDR3 has 15 amino acids. Trimming left V 1 base short and J 2 bases short, with 10 bases between. CDR1 is SNHLY, CDR2 FYNNEI, per germline. Sequenced by immunoSEQ multiplex PCR; TCRdb stores in-frame clones only, minus some. The table has roughly 80,000 clones, roughly 91% seen once. The sequences come from CD4+ or CD8+ T cells sorted from blood, collected in a trial of the OX40 agonist ivuxolimab. The chain couples TRBV2 to TRBJ2-3; no clear D gene. This sequence originates from an adult with an advanced solid tumor such as melanoma, head and neck, liver or kidney cancer. For the CDR3, the DNA is TGTGCCAGCAGTGAAGGTCTAGGTCCCACAGATACGCAGTATTTT. This gives the protein CASSEGLGPTDTQYF.